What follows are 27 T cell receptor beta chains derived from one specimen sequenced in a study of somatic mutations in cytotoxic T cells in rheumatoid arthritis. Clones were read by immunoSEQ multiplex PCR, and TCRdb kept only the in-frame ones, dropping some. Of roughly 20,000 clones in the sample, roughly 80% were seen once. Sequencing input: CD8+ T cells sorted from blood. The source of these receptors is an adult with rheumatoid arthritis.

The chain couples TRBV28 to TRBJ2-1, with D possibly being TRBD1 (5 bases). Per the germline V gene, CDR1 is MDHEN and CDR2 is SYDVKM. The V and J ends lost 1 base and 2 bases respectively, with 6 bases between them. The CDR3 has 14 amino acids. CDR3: CASSLLDTYNEQFF. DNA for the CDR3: TGTGCCAGCAGTTTATTGGACACCTACAATGAGCAGTTCTTC.

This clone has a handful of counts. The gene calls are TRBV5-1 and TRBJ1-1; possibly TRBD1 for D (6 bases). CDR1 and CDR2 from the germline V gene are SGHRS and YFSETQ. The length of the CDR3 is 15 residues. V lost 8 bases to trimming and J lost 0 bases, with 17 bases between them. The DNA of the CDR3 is TGCGCCAGTAGGTTATCGGACAGTGTGAACACTGAAGCTTTCTTT. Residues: CASRLSDSVNTEAFF.

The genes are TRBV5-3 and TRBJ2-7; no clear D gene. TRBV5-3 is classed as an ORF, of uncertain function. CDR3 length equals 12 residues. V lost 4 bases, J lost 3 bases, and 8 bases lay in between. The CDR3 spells CARSPPHYEQYF. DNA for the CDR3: TGTGCCAGAAGCCCGCCACACTACGAGCAGTACTTC.

Here the CDR3 reads CASSIRTGSDYGYTF. The CDR3 region has the DNA TGTGCCAGTAGTATAAGGACAGGGAGCGACTATGGCTACACCTTC. The chain joins TRBV19 to TRBJ1-2; 8 bases are a match to TRBD1. Germline V gene sequence: CDR1 LNHDA, CDR2 SQIVND (reference sequence). This CDR3 contains 15 residues. With V trimmed by 2 bases and J by 3 bases, 5 bases remained unmatched.

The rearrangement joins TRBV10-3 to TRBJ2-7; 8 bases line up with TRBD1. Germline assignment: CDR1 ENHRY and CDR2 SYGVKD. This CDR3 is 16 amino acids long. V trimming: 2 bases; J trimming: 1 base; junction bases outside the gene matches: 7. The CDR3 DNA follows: TGTGCCATCAGTGAGGTTGTGGACAGGGCTTCCTACGAGCAGTACTTC. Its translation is CAISEVVDRASYEQYF.

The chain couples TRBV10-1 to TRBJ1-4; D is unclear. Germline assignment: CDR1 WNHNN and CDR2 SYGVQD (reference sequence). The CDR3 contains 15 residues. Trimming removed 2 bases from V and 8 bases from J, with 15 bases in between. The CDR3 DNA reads TGCGCCAGCAGTGAGAGCACCCGGGCCTCGGAAAAACTGTTTTTT. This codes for CASSESTRASEKLFF.

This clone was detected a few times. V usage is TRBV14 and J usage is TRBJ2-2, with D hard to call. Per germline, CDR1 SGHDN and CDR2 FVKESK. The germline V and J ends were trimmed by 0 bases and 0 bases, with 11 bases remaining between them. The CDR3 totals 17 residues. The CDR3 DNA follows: TGTGCCAGCAGCCAAGAGCCTGTGTACGCGAACACCGGGGAGCTGTTTTTT. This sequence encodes CASSQEPVYANTGELFF.

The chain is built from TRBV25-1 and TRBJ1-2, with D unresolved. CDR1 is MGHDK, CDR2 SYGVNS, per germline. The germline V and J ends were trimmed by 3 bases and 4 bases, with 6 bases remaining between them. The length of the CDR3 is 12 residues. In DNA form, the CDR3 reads TGTGCCAGCAGTGACTCAAGCTATGGCTACACCTTC. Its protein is CASSDSSYGYTF.

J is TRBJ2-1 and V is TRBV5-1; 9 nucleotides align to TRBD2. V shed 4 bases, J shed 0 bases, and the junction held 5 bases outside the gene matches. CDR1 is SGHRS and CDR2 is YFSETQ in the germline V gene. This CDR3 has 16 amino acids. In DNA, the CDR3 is TGCGCCAGCAGCCTCATAGCGGGGGTCTCCTACAATGAGCAGTTCTTC. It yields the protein CASSLIAGVSYNEQFF.

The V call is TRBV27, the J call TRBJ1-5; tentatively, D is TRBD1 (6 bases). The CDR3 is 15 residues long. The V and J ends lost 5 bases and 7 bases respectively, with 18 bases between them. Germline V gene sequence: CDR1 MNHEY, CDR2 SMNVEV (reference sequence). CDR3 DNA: TGTGCCAGCAGTACACGGTCGGGGGGCTTACAGCCCCAGCATTTT. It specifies CASSTRSGGLQPQHF.

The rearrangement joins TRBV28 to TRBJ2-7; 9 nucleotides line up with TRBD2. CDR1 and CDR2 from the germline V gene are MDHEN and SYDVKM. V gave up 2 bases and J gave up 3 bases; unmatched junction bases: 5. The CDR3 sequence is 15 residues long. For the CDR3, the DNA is TGTGCCAGCAGTTTAGAGGGCGGGGGGGGCTACGAGCAGTACTTC. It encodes CASSLEGGGGYEQYF.

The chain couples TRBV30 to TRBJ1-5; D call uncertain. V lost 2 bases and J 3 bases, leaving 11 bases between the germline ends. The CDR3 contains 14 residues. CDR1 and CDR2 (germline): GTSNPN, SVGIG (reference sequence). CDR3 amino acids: CAWSQREHNQPQHF. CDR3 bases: TGTGCCTGGAGTCAGAGGGAACACAATCAGCCCCAGCATTTT.

CDR3: CASSQDLGEVNQPQHF. CDR3 nucleotides: TGCGCCAGCAGCCAAGATCTTGGGGAAGTAAATCAGCCCCAGCATTTT. This chain links TRBV4-1 with TRBJ1-5; no firm D call. Germline CDR1 and CDR2: MGHRA and YSYEKL. Trimming removed 0 bases from V and 4 bases from J, with 13 bases in between. CDR3 length: 16 amino acids.

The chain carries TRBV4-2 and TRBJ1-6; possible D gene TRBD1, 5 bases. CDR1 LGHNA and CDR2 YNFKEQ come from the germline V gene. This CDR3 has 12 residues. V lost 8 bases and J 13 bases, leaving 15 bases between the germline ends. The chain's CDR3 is CASGGDTVPLHF. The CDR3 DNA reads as TGTGCCAGCGGGGGAGACACTGTTCCCCTCCACTTT.

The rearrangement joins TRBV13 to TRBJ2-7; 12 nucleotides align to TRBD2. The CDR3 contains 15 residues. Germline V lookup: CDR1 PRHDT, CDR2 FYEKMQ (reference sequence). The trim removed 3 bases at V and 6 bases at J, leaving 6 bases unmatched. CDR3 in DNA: TGTGCCAGCAGCTTCCGACTAGCGGGGGCGGGCGAGCAGTACTTC. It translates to CASSFRLAGAGEQYF.

The CDR3 reads CAWSVSRNTEAFF. The CDR3 DNA is TGTGCCTGGAGTGTATCGAGGAACACTGAAGCTTTCTTT. The V gene is TRBV30, the J gene TRBJ1-1; D is uncertain. The germline V and J ends were trimmed by 0 bases and 1 base, with 6 bases remaining between them. The germline CDR1 and CDR2 sequences are GTSNPN and SVGIG (reference sequence). The CDR3 has 13 residues.

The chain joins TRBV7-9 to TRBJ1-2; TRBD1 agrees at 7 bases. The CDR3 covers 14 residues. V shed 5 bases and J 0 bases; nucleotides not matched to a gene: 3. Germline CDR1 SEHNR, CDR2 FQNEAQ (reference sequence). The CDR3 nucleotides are TGTGCCAGCAGCCGGGACAGTCCTAACTATGGCTACACCTTC. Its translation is CASSRDSPNYGYTF.

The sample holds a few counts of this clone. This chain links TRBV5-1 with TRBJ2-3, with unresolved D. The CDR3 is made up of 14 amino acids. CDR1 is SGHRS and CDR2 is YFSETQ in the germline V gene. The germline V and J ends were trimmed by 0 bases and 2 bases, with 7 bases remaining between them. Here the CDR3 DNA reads TGCGCCAGCAGCTTGGCGTCCCTCACAGATACGCAGTATTTT. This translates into CASSLASLTDTQYF.

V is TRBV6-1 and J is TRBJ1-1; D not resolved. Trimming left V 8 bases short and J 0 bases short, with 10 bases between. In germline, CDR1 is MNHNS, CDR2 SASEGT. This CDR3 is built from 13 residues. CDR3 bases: TGTGCCAGCGGCACTGGGATGAACACTGAAGCTTTCTTT. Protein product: CASGTGMNTEAFF.

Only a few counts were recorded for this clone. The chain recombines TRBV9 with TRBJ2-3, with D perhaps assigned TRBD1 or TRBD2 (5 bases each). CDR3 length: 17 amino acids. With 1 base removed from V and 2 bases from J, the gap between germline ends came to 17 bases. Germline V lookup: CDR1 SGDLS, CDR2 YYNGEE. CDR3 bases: TGTGCCAGCAGCGTATGGGTCGGGGCAGGGAACACAGATACGCAGTATTTT. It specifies CASSVWVGAGNTDTQYF.

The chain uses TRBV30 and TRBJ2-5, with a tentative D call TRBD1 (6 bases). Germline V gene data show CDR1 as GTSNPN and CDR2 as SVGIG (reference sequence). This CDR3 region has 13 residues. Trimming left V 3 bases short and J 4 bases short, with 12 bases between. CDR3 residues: CAWRARGGETQYF. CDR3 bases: TGTGCCTGGAGGGCTCGAGGGGGAGAGACCCAGTACTTC.

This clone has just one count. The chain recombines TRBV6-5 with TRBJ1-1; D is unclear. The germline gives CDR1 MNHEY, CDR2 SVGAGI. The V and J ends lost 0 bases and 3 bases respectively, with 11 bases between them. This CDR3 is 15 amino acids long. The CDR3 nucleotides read TGTGCCAGCAGTTACTCCGGCAGTTCGGACACTGAAGCTTTCTTT. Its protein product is CASSYSGSSDTEAFF.

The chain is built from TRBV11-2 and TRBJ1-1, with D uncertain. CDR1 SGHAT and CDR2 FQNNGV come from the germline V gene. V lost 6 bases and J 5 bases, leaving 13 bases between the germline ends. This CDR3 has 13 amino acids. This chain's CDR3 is CASRPALETEAFF. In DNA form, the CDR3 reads TGTGCCAGCAGACCAGCCCTGGAGACTGAAGCTTTCTTT. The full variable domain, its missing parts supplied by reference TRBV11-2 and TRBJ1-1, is EAGVAQSPRYKIIEKRQSVAFWCNPISGHATLYWYQQILGQGPKLLIQFQNNGVVDDSQLPKDRFSAERLKGVDSTLKIQPAKLEDSAVYLCASRPALETEAFFGQGTRLTVV.

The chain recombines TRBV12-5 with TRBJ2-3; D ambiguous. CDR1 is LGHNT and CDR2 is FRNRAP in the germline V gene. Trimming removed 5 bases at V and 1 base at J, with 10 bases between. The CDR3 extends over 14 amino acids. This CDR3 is CASGLRIGTDTQYF. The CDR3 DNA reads TGTGCTAGTGGTCTTAGGATTGGCACAGATACGCAGTATTTT.

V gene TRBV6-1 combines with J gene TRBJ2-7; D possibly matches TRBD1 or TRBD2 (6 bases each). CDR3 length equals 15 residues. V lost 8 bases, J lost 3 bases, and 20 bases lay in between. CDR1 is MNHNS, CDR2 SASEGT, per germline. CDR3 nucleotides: TGTGCCAGCGGCGGGGTGGGGGGCGACGACTACGAGCAGTACTTC. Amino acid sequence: CASGGVGGDDYEQYF.

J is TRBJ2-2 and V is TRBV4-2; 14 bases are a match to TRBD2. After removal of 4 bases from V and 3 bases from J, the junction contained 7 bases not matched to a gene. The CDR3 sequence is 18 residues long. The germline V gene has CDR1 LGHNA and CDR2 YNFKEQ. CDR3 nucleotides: TGTGCCAGCAGCCCCAACACGGGACTAGCGGGGGACACCGGGGAGCTGTTTTTT. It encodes CASSPNTGLAGDTGELFF.

CDR3 loop: CASNTGFMNTEAFF. CDR3 nucleotide sequence: TGTGCCAGCAACACAGGGTTCATGAACACTGAAGCTTTCTTT. The chain combines TRBV28 with TRBJ1-1, with D tentatively TRBD1 (6 bases). The CDR3 spans 14 residues. Germline loops: CDR1 MDHEN, CDR2 SYDVKM. V lost 7 bases and J 0 bases, leaving 12 bases between the germline ends. Together with reference TRBV28 and TRBJ1-1, the CDR3 gives the full variable domain: DVKVTQSSRYLVKRTGEKVFLECVQDMDHENMFWYRQDPGLGLRLIYFSYDVKMKEKGDIPEGYSVSREKKERFSLILESASTNQTSMYLCASNTGFMNTEAFFGQGTRLTVV.